This T cell receptor (beta chain) was captured by sequencing in a study of T cell changes during pregnancy in multiple sclerosis. Libraries were prepared by immunoSEQ multiplex PCR; TCRdb keeps only in-frame clonotypes and omits some of them. The table includes about 46,000 clones, 90% to 95% detected once. The CDR3 totals 14 residues. CDR1 is MNHNS, CDR2 SASEGT, per germline. The junction had 3 bases not matched to a gene; V was cut back by 4 bases and J by 6 bases. This clone has only one observation. The receptor's source is a female donor with multiple sclerosis, enrolled in a pregnancy study. The chain recombines TRBV6-1 with TRBJ1-4, with TRBD1 matching 9 bases. This material consisted of CD8+ T cells from peripheral blood mononuclear cells, taken after pregnancy. The CDR3 region is CASSGWTGDEKLFF. The CDR3, as DNA: TGTGCCAGCAGTGGCTGGACAGGGGATGAAAAACTGTTTTTT.